The next 15 T cell receptor beta chains were all read from a single sample in a study of blood T cell repertoires in COVID-19. Profiling relied on immunoSEQ multiplex PCR, and the TCRdb table lists in-frame clones only, not all of them. The data hold some 270,000 clones, with around 84% observed a single time. Specimen: peripheral blood. Source of these receptors: a woman aged 40-49 years who had recovered from COVID-19.

The V call is TRBV5-1, the J call TRBJ1-3, with 7 bases lining up with TRBD1. The CDR3 runs 15 residues. Trimming took 4 bases from V and 0 from J; bases not matched to a gene: 4. Germline loops: CDR1 SGHRS, CDR2 YFSETQ. This chain's CDR3 is CASSTGVNSGNTIYF. The CDR3 coding sequence is TGCGCCAGCAGCACAGGGGTAAACTCTGGAAACACCATATATTTT.

This clone showed up just a few times. The gene calls are TRBV4-2 and TRBJ2-1, with TRBD2 matching over 13 bases. This CDR3 has 16 residues. Germline values: CDR1 LGHNA, CDR2 YNFKEQ. V gave up 2 bases and J gave up 7 bases; unmatched junction bases: 5. The CDR3 DNA is TGTGCCAGCAGCCAACGGACTAGCGGGGGTTTAAATGAGCAGTTCTTC. Protein sequence: CASSQRTSGGLNEQFF.

The genes are TRBV7-2 and TRBJ1-5; 7 bases map to TRBD1. This CDR3 is 16 amino acids long. V lost 5 bases to trimming and J lost 0 bases; unmatched junction nucleotides: 7. Germline lookup yields CDR1 SGHTA and CDR2 FQGNSA. The CDR3 loop is CASSLSRGNSNQPQHF. DNA for the CDR3: TGTGCCAGCAGCCTAAGCAGGGGGAATAGCAATCAGCCCCAGCATTTT.

V and J are TRBV12-3 or TRBV12-4 and TRBJ2-7; 12 nucleotides align to TRBD2. J gave up 3 bases and V 8 bases, and 2 bases lay outside the gene matches. The CDR3 is 13 amino acids. This CDR3 is CASSGLAGYEQYF. The CDR3 bases are TGTGCCAGCTCGGGACTAGCGGGCTACGAGCAGTACTTC.

The chain has TRBV28 and TRBJ1-2, with unresolved D. This CDR3 spans 12 amino acids. Germline CDR1 reads MDHEN; CDR2 reads SYDVKM. Trimming cost V 5 bases and J 7 bases, with 11 bases left between them. In DNA form, the CDR3 reads TGTGCCAGCAGTAGCAGGACTTTTGGCTACACCTTC. Translated, it gives CASSSRTFGYTF.

The chain links TRBV5-1 to TRBJ1-4; D gene ambiguous. The germline gives CDR1 SGHRS, CDR2 YFSETQ. The V gene lost 3 bases and the J gene lost 6 bases, with 12 bases spanning the gap. The CDR3 length is 14 residues. In DNA, the CDR3 is TGCGCCAGCAGCTCTCCAAGGGAGGATGAAAAACTGTTTTTT. Encoded protein: CASSSPREDEKLFF. The full variable domain, with the rest looked up from reference TRBV5-1 and TRBJ1-4, is KAGVTQTPRYLIKTRGQQVTLSCSPISGHRSVSWYQQTPGQGLQFLFEYFSETQRNKGNFPGRFSGRQFSNSRSEMNVSTLELGDSALYLCASSSPREDEKLFFGSGTQLSVL.

This clone came up once. The chain recombines TRBV4-1 with TRBJ2-3, with a tentative D call TRBD2 (5 bases). The germline CDR1 and CDR2 sequences are MGHRA and YSYEKL. The CDR3 has 13 residues. V was trimmed by 3 bases and J by 4 bases, leaving 8 bases between them. The CDR3: CASSHRSADTQYF. The CDR3 DNA is TGCGCCAGCAGCCATCGTAGCGCAGATACGCAGTATTTT.

The chain has TRBV18 and TRBJ2-7, with 10 nucleotides matching TRBD1. Germline values: CDR1 KGHSH, CDR2 LQKENI. The V segment lost 0 bases and the J segment 5 bases; nucleotides outside the gene matches: 4. The CDR3 contains 15 residues. CDR3 sequence (DNA): TGTGCCAGCTCACCACCCGGGACAGGGGCCCACGAGCAGTACTTC. Translating gives CASSPPGTGAHEQYF.

This clone was detected only a few times. The V gene is TRBV7-9, the J gene TRBJ2-5; no reliable D call. Germline V CDR1 and CDR2: SEHNR, FQNEAQ (reference sequence). This CDR3 is built from 17 residues. The germline V and J ends were trimmed by 4 bases and 3 bases, with 21 bases remaining between them. The CDR3 DNA reads as TGTGCCAGCAGCTCGAGCTTAGTTTTGAGTACAGAAGAGACCCAGTACTTC. It codes for CASSSSLVLSTEETQYF. The full variable domain, rest sourced from reference TRBV7-9 and TRBJ2-5, is DTGVSQNPRHKITKRGQNVTFRCDPISEHNRLYWYRQTLGQGPEFLTYFQNEAQLEKSRLLSDRFSAERPKGSFSTLEIQRTEQGDSAMYLCASSSSLVLSTEETQYFGPGTRLLVL.

This clone was observed a handful of times. The CDR3 nucleotides are TGTGCCAGCAGCCGGACTAGCGGGGTAAAGAACACCGGGGAGCTGTTTTTT. Translating gives CASSRTSGVKNTGELFF. This chain links TRBV7-2 with TRBJ2-2; 12 bases line up with TRBD2. Per the germline V gene, CDR1 is SGHTA and CDR2 is FQGNSA. This CDR3 has 17 amino acids. V lost 5 bases, J lost 1 base, and 5 bases stayed unmatched.

The chain is built from TRBV2 and TRBJ2-2; 7 nucleotides match TRBD1. The V gene's germline CDR1 is SNHLY and CDR2 FYNNEI. Trimming took 7 bases from V and 4 from J; bases not matched to a gene: 6. The CDR3 totals 14 residues. This chain's CDR3 is CASTGTVSTGELFF. In DNA, the CDR3 is TGTGCCAGCACCGGGACAGTGAGCACCGGGGAGCTGTTTTTT. The whole variable domain, filled in from reference TRBV2 and TRBJ2-2, reads EPEVTQTPSHQVTQMGQEVILRCVPISNHLYFYWYRQILGQKVEFLVSFYNNEISEKSEIFDDQFSVERPDGSNFTLKIRSTKLEDSAMYFCASTGTVSTGELFFGEGSRLTVL.

The V and J genes are TRBV18 and TRBJ2-7; D possibly corresponds to TRBD1 (6 bases). Germline values: CDR1 KGHSH, CDR2 LQKENI. The CDR3 spans 15 residues. V lost 2 bases to trimming and J lost 0 bases, with 11 bases between them. CDR3 nucleotides: TGTGCCAGCTCACCATTGGGGGCCGGCTCCTACGAGCAGTACTTC. Translated, it gives CASSPLGAGSYEQYF.

The chain recombines TRBV5-1 with TRBJ2-5, with D maybe TRBD1 (6 bases). Germline CDR1 is SGHRS and CDR2 is YFSETQ. The CDR3 has 14 amino acids. V was cut by 4 bases and J by 3 bases, with 13 bases left in between. CDR3 amino acids: CASSAGQTEETQYF. DNA of the CDR3: TGCGCCAGCAGCGCCGGACAGACCGAAGAGACCCAGTACTTC.

V is TRBV19 and J is TRBJ2-2; 8 bases map to TRBD1. The CDR3 is 14 amino acids. Germline V lookup: CDR1 LNHDA, CDR2 SQIVND (reference sequence). With 8 bases clipped from V and 1 base from J, the junction kept 3 bases outside the gene matches. Written as DNA, the CDR3 is TGTGCCAGTGGGGGGACAGGGAACACCGGGGAGCTGTTTTTT. Translation gives CASGGTGNTGELFF. Variable domain in full (rest from reference TRBV19 and TRBJ2-2): DGGITQSPKYLFRKEGQNVTLSCEQNLNHDAMYWYRQDPGQGLRLIYYSQIVNDFQKGDIAEGYSVSREKKESFPLTVTSAQKNPTAFYLCASGGTGNTGELFFGEGSRLTVL.

This clone occurred once. The rearrangement joins TRBV7-2 to TRBJ2-7; 8 bases are a match to TRBD2. The CDR3 extends over 15 amino acids. J lost 1 base, V lost 2 bases, and 4 bases had no gene match. Germline CDR1 SGHTA, CDR2 FQGNSA. CDR3 sequence reads: CASSLSIAGSYEQYF. The CDR3 bases are TGTGCCAGCAGCTTAAGTATAGCGGGGTCCTACGAGCAGTACTTC.